This T cell receptor beta chain was captured in a study of cytomegalovirus exposure and HLA in healthy donors. On this clone itself: Its antigen remains unidentified.

The germline V and J ends were trimmed by 0 bases and 9 bases, with 7 bases remaining between them. This CDR3 is built from 13 residues. Germline loops: CDR1 SGDLS, CDR2 YYNGEE. Amplification used 60 Vbeta primers and 13 Jbeta primers. Assay used: immunoSEQ multiplex PCR; TCRdb lists only in-frame clones, some missing. The table records around 130,000 clones, about 8.5% of them present only once. Overall study findings and caveats: The study reported that TCR beta sequences accurately predicted HLA-A and HLA-B alleles in most subjects. Compared with the approximately 700-donor mean, an Asian-associated ancestry cluster reportedly had fewer N-insertions, according to a later analysis. Upon later analysis, HLA-associated TCR beta chains proved more clonally expanded than other, equally common chains.

This clonotype originated in a man aged 35-49 years in good health and CMV-seronegative. Sequenced material: PBMCs. The chain recombines TRBV9 with TRBJ1-6; D not resolved. DNA of the CDR3: TGTGCCAGCAGCGTAGCGAGTTCTTCACCCCTCCACTTT. This encodes CASSVASSSPLHF.